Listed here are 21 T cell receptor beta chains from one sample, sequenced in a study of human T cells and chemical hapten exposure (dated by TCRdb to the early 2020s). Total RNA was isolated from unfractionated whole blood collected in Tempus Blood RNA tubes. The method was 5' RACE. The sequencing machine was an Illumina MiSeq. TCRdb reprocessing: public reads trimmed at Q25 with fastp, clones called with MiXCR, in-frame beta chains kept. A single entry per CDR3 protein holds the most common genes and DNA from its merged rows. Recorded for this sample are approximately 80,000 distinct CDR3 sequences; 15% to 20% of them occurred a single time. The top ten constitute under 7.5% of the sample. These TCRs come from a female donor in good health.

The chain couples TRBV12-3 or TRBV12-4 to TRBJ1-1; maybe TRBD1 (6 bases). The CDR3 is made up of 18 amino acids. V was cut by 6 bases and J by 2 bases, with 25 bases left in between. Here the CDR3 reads CASSLIGLGRGLNTEAFF. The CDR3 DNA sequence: TGTGCCAGCAGCCTAATCGGTCTTGGTCGGGGGCTTAACACTGAAGCTTTCTTT.

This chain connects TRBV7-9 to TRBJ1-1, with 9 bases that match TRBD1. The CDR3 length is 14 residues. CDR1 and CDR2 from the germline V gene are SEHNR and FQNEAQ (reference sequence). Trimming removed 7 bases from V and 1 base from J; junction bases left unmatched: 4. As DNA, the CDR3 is TGTGCCAGCATTAGGACAGGGGCGAACACTGAAGCTTTCTTT. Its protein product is CASIRTGANTEAFF.

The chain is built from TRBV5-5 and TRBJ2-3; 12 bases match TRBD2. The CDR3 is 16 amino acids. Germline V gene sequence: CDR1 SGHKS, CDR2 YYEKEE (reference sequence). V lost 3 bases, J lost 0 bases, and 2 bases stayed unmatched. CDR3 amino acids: CASSSGTSGSTDTQYF. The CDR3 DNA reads TGTGCCAGCAGCTCTGGGACTAGCGGGAGCACAGATACGCAGTATTTT. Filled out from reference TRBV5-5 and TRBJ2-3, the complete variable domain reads DAGVTQSPTHLIKTRGQQVTLRCSPISGHKSVSWYQQVLGQGPQFIFQYYEKEERGRGNFPDRFSARQFPNYSSELNVNALLLGDSALYLCASSSGTSGSTDTQYFGPGTRLTVL.

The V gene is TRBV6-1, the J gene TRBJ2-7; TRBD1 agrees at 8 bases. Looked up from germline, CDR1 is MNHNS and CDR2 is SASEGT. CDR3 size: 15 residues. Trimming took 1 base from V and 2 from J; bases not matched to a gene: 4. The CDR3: CASSEGGTGAYEQYF. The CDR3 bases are TGTGCCAGCAGTGAAGGGGGGACAGGAGCCTACGAGCAGTACTTC.

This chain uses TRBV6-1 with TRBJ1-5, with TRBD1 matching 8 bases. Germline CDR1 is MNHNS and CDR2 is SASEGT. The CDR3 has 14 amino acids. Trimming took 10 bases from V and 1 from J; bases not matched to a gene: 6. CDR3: CATARQGSNQPQHF. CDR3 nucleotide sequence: TGTGCCACCGCACGACAGGGGAGCAATCAGCCCCAGCATTTT.

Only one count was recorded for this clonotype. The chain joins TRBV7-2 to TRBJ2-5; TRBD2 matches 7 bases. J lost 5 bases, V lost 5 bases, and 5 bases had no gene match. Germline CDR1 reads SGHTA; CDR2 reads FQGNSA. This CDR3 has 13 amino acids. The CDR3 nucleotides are TGTGCCAGCAGCCGACTAGCCTATGAGACCCAGTACTTC. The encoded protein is CASSRLAYETQYF. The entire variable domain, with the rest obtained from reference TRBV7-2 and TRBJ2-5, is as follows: GAGVSQSPSNKVTEKGKDVELRCDPISGHTALYWYRQSLGQGLEFLIYFQGNSAPDKSGLPSDRFSAERTGGSVSTLTIQRTQQEDSAVYLCASSRLAYETQYFGPGTRLLVL.

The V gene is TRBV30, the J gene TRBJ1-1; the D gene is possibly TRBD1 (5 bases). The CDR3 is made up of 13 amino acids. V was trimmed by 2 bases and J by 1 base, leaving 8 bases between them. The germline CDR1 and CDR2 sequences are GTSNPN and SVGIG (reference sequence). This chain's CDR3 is CAWSSQENTEAFF. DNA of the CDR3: TGTGCCTGGAGTTCACAGGAGAACACTGAAGCTTTCTTT. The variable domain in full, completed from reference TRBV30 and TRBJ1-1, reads SQTIHQWPATLVQPVGSPLSLECTVEGTSNPNLYWYRQAAGRGLQLLFYSVGIGQISSEVPQNLSASRPQDRQFILSSKKLLLSDSGFYLCAWSSQENTEAFFGQGTRLTVV.

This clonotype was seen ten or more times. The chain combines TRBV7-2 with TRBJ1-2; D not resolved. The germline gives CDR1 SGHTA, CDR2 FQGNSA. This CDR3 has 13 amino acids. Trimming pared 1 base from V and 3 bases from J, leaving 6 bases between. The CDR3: CASSLGTDYGYTF. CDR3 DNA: TGTGCCAGCAGCTTAGGGACGGACTATGGCTACACCTTC.

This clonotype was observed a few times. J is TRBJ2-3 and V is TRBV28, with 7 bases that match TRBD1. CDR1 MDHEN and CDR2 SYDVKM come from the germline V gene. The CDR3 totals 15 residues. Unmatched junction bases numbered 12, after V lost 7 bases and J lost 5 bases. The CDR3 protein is CASTEGGTAGDTQYF. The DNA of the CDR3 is TGTGCCAGCACAGAAGGGGGCACCGCTGGAGATACGCAGTATTTT.

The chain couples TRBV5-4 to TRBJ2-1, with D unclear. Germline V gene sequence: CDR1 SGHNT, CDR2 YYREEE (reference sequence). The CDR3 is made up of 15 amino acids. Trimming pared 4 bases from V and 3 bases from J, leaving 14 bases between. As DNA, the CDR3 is TGTGCCAGCAGCCCTGGTCTAGAAATCTACAATGAGCAGTTCTTC. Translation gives CASSPGLEIYNEQFF. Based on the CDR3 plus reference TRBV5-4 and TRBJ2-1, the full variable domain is ETGVTQSPTHLIKTRGQQVTLRCSSQSGHNTVSWYQQALGQGPQFIFQYYREEENGRGNFPPRFSGLQFPNYSSELNVNALELDDSALYLCASSPGLEIYNEQFFGPGTRLTVL.

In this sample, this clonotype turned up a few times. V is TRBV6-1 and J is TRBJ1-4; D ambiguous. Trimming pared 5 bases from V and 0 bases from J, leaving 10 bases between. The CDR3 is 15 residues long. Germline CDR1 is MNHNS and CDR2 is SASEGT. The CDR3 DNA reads TGTGCCAGCAGTCAACAAACGTCAACTAATGAAAAACTGTTTTTT. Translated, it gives CASSQQTSTNEKLFF.

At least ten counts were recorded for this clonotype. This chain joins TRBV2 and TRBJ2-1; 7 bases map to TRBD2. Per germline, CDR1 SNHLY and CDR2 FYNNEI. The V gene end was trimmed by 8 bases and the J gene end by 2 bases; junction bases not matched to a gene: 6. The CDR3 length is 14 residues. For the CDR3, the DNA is TGTGCCAGCCGTCGGGAGGCCACCTACAATGAGCAGTTCTTC. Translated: CASRREATYNEQFF.

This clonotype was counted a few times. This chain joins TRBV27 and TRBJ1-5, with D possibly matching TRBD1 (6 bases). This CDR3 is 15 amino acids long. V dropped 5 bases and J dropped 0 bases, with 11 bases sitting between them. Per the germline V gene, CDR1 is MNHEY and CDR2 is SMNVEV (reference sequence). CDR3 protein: CASSPQGYSNQPQHF. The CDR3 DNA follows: TGTGCCAGCAGTCCACAGGGTTATAGCAATCAGCCCCAGCATTTT.

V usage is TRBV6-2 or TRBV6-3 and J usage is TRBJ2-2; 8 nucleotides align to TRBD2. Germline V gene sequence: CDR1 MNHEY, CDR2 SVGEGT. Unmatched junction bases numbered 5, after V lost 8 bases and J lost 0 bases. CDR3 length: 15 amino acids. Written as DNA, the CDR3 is TGTGCCAGCGATAGCGGGACAACGAACACCGGGGAGCTGTTTTTT. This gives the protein CASDSGTTNTGELFF.

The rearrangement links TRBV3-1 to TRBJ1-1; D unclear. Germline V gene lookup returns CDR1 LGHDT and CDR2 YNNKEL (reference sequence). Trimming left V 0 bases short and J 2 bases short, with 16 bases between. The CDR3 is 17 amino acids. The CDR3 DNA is TGTGCCAGCAGCCAAGATGAAGGTCGGCCATACAACACTGAAGCTTTCTTT. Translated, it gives CASSQDEGRPYNTEAFF.

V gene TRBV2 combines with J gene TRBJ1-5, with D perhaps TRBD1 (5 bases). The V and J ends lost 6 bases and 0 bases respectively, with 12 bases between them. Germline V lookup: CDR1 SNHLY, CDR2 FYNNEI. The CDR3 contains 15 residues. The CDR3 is CASRGDVNSNQPQHF. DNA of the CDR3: TGTGCCAGCAGGGGGGACGTCAATAGCAATCAGCCCCAGCATTTT.

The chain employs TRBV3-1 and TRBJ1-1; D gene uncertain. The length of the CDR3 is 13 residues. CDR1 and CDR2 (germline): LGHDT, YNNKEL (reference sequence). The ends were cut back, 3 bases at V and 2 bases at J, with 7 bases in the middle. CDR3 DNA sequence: TGTGCCAGCAGCCACTTCCGAAACACTGAAGCTTTCTTT. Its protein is CASSHFRNTEAFF.

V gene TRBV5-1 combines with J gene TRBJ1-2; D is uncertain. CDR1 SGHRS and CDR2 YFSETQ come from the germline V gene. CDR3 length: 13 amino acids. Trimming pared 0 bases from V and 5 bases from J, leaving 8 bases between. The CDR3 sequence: CASSLGANYGYTF. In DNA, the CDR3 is TGCGCCAGCAGCTTGGGGGCGAATTATGGCTACACCTTC.

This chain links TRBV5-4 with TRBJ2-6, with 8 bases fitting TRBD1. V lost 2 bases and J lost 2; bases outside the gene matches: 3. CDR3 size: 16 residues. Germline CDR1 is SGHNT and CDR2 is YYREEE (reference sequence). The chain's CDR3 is CASSLQQGAGANVLTF. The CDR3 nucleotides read TGTGCCAGCAGCTTACAACAGGGGGCTGGGGCCAACGTCCTGACTTTC.

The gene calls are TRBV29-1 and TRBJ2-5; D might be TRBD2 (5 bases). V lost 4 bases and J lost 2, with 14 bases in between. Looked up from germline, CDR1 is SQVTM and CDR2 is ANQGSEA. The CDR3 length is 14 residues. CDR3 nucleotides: TGCAGCGTTGCGGCGGGCGGCTGGCAAGAGACCCAGTACTTC. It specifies CSVAAGGWQETQYF.

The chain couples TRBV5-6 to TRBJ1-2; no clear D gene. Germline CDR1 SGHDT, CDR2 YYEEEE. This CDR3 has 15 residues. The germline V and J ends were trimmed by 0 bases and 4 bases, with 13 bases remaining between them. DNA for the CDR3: TGTGCCAGCAGCTTGGTGGGGAGGTCTGGCTATGGCTACACCTTC. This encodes CASSLVGRSGYGYTF.